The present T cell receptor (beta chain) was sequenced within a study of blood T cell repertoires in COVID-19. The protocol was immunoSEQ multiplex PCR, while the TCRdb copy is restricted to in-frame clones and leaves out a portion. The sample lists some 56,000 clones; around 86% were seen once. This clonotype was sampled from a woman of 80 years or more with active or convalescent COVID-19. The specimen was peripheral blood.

CDR3 DNA: TGTGCCAGCAGTTTATTGGTCGAGGACAGATTCCATGGCTACACCTTC. Protein sequence: CASSLLVEDRFHGYTF. The chain links TRBV28 to TRBJ1-2; D possibly corresponds to TRBD1 (6 bases). The CDR3 is made up of 16 amino acids. Germline CDR1 is MDHEN and CDR2 is SYDVKM. The germline V and J ends were trimmed by 1 base and 6 bases, with 18 bases remaining between them.